This TCR beta chain was observed in a study of blood T cell repertoires in COVID-19. Background on the study: PBMCs, B-cell-depleted T cells, or T cells provided the cDNA or gDNA that made up the material.

The CDR3 spans 16 residues. Trimming took 5 bases from V and 5 from J; bases not matched to a gene: 10. The V gene's germline CDR1 is PRHDT and CDR2 FYEKMQ (reference sequence). Produced via immunoSEQ multiplex PCR; TCRdb's table is partial and in-frame only. The table lists 160,000 or so clones, about 88% of them singletons, with about 5.6% in the top ten. The clonotype was recovered from a woman aged 45-59 years with COVID-19, enrolled during active disease. The specimen was peripheral blood. J is TRBJ2-5 and V is TRBV13, with 11 bases fitting TRBD2. CDR3 in amino acids: CASSTELAGEWETQYF. In DNA form, the CDR3 reads TGTGCCAGCAGCACCGAACTAGCGGGGGAGTGGGAGACCCAGTACTTC.